This T cell receptor (beta chain) was captured in a study of shared clonotypes between healthy human individuals. Libraries were prepared by immunoSEQ multiplex PCR; TCRdb keeps only in-frame clonotypes and omits some of them. This table holds roughly 2 million clones, less than 95% found once. Regarding this clone: The antigen remains undetermined.

The germline CDR1 and CDR2 sequences are MGHDK and SYGVNS. This CDR3 is 14 amino acids long. Unmatched junction bases numbered 5, after V lost 1 base and J lost 6 bases. Overall study findings and caveats: Measured sharing among donors was expected to vary with sequencing depth. Sampling covered nothing but blood. Tissue TCR repertoires likely differ from those found in blood. Across subsets, estimated richness was generally greater for naive than for memory populations. In contrast to clonotypes shared by all four donors, non-shared clonotypes had lower generation probabilities.

The naive CD8 subset, CD45RO-negative cells positively selected for CCR7, excluded terminally differentiated effector memory CD45RA+ cells. The clonotype comes from a man aged 18-30 years in good health. The sequencing input was naive CD8+ T cells sorted from blood. The chain is built from TRBV25-1 and TRBJ2-7; 8 bases map to TRBD2. CDR3 residues: CASSEWGGGREQYF. CDR3 coding DNA: TGTGCCAGCAGTGAATGGGGCGGGGGGCGCGAGCAGTACTTC.